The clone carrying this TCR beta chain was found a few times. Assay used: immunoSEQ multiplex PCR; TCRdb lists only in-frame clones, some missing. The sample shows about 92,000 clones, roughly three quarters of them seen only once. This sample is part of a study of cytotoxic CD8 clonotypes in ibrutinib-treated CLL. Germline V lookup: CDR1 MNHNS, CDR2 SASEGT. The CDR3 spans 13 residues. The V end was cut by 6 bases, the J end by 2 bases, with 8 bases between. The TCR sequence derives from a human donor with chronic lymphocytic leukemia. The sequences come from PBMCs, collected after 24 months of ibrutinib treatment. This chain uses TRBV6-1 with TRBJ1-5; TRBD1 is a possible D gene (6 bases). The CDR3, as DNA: TGTGCCAGCAGACAGGGTGGCAATCAGCCCCAGCATTTT. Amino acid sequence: CASRQGGNQPQHF.